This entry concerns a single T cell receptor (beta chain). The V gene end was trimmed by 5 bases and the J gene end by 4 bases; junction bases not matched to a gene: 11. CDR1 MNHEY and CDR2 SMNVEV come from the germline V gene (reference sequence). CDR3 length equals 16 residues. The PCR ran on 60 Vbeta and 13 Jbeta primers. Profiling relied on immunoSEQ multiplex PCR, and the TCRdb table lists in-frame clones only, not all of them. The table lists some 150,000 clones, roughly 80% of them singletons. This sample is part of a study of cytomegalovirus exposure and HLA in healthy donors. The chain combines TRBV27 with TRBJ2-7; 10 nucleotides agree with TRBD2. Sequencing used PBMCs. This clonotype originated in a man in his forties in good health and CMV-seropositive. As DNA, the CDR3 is TGTGCCAGCAGTCCAAGGACTAGCGGACCAATATACGAGCAGTACTTC. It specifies CASSPRTSGPIYEQYF.